The sequence of this TCR beta chain was determined in a study of TIL therapy for anti-PD-1-resistant metastatic lung cancer. Overall study findings and caveats: The cohort had more treatment-naive, never-smoker and oncogene-addicted patients than typical.

This was the immunoSEQ v3 assay. Generated by immunoSEQ multiplex PCR, the TCRdb table keeps only in-frame clones and is missing some. The sample yields 95,000 or so clones, roughly two thirds seen once. This sample's time point: pre-treatment sample, taken before nivolumab and TIL therapy. Pleural nodules or supraclavicular lymph nodes made up most of the excised metastases sampled. Tumor harvest preceded PD-1/PD-L1 blockade, followed by nivolumab treatment. This clone showed up just a few times. No antigen is known for it. The sequencing used tumor tissue, collected at baseline. The clonotype comes from a person between 25 and 79 years old with non-small cell lung cancer.

CDR3 residues: CASRGHIGGNTIYF. CDR3 in DNA: TGTGCCAGCAGAGGACATATTGGTGGAAACACCATATATTTT. The chain uses TRBV6-5 and TRBJ1-3; weak D call: TRBD1 (5 bases). CDR3 size: 14 residues. V was shortened by 6 bases and J by 3 bases, with 12 bases between the two germline ends. The germline V gene encodes CDR1 MNHEY and CDR2 SVGAGI.